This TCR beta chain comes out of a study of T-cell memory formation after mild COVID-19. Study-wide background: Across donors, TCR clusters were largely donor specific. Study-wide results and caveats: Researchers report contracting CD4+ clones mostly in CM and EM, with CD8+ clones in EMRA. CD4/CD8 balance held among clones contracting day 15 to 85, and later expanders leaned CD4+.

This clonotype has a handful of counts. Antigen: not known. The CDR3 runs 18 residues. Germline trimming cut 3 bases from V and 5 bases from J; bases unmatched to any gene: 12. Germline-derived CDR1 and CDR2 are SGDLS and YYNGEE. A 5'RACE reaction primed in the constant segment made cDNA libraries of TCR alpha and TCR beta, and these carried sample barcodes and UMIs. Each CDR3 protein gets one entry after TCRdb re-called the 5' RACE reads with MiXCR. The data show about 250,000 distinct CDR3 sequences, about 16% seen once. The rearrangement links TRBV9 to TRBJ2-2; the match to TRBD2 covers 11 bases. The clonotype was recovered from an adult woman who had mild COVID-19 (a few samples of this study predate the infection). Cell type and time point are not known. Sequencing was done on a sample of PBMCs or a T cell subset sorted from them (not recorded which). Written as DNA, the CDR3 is TGTGCCAGCAGCGCCCGTGGGACTAGCGGTTTAATGACCGGGGAGCTGTTTTTT. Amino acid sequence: CASSARGTSGLMTGELFF.